Listed here are 23 T cell receptor beta chains from one sample, sequenced in a study of OX40 agonist ivuxolimab in advanced cancers. The protocol was immunoSEQ multiplex PCR, while the TCRdb copy is restricted to in-frame clones and leaves out a portion. The table has 65,000 to 100,000 clones, approximately 94% seen once. This specimen consisted of CD4+ or CD8+ T cells sorted from blood, obtained in a trial of the OX40 agonist ivuxolimab. The source of these receptors is an adult with an advanced solid tumor such as melanoma, head and neck, liver or kidney cancer.

The chain's CDR3 is CASRGTDSYEQYF. CDR3 nucleotide sequence: TGTGCCAGCAGAGGAACGGACTCCTACGAGCAGTACTTC. This sequence joins TRBV5-5 and TRBJ2-7; D gene ambiguous. Trimming removed 5 bases at V and 0 bases at J, with 9 bases between. Per the germline V gene, CDR1 is SGHKS and CDR2 is YYEKEE (reference sequence). The CDR3 is 13 residues long.

This clone was observed a few times. The gene calls are TRBV6-5 and TRBJ2-1; 7 bases match TRBD2. This CDR3 spans 15 amino acids. Germline V CDR1 and CDR2: MNHEY, SVGAGI. The V and J ends lost 4 bases and 1 base, in that order; junction bases with no gene match: 4. The CDR3 loop is CASSSPGGSYNEQFF. CDR3 coding DNA: TGTGCCAGCAGTTCCCCCGGGGGGTCCTACAATGAGCAGTTCTTC.

The V call is TRBV30, the J call TRBJ2-7; possibly TRBD1 for D (6 bases). The CDR3 has 13 residues. Germline loops: CDR1 GTSNPN, CDR2 SVGIG (reference sequence). Trimming took off 0 bases at V and 3 bases at J, with 9 bases between the two ends. In nucleotides, the CDR3 is TGTGCCTGGAGTGTGGGGGCTGGCTACGAGCAGTACTTC. This encodes CAWSVGAGYEQYF.

This rearrangement joins TRBV27 to TRBJ1-1; D not resolved. The V gene lost 0 bases and the J gene lost 8 bases, with 16 bases spanning the gap. This CDR3 is built from 15 residues. Per the germline V gene, CDR1 is MNHEY and CDR2 is SMNVEV (reference sequence). CDR3 coding DNA: TGTGCCAGCAGTTTATCGATTCCTGGTCCGACCGAAGCTTTCTTT. Protein product: CASSLSIPGPTEAFF.

The chain uses TRBV7-9 and TRBJ2-1; D is uncertain. This CDR3 contains 12 residues. Trimming removed 7 bases from V and 10 bases from J, with 14 bases in between. Per the germline V gene, CDR1 is SEHNR and CDR2 is FQNEAQ (reference sequence). The CDR3: CASTPLTGEQFF. CDR3 DNA: TGTGCCAGCACCCCCTTGACCGGGGAGCAGTTCTTC.

The chain is built from TRBV6-6 and TRBJ2-1, with 7 bases lining up with TRBD1. This CDR3 comprises 13 residues. Germline-derived CDR1 and CDR2 are MNHNY and SVGAGI (reference sequence). V was clipped by 7 bases and J by 4 bases; unmatched bases: 4. CDR3: CASNTGQYNEQFF. CDR3 DNA sequence: TGTGCCAGCAATACGGGACAGTACAATGAGCAGTTCTTC.

This chain links TRBV2 with TRBJ2-7, with TRBD2 matching 9 bases. Germline trimming cut 4 bases from V and 0 bases from J; bases unmatched to any gene: 7. CDR1 and CDR2 from the germline V gene are SNHLY and FYNNEI. The CDR3 length is 16 residues. In DNA form, the CDR3 reads TGTGCCAGCAGTGGACTAGCGGAGTTATTCTCCTACGAGCAGTACTTC. Amino acid sequence: CASSGLAELFSYEQYF.

The chain joins TRBV2 to TRBJ2-7; 10 nucleotides agree with TRBD1. The CDR3 extends over 14 amino acids. The germline V gene encodes CDR1 SNHLY and CDR2 FYNNEI. J was trimmed by 2 bases and V by 5 bases; bases with no gene match: 3. The CDR3 nucleotides read TGTGCCAGCAGTTACGGACAGGGGGCCTACGAGCAGTACTTC. Translation gives CASSYGQGAYEQYF. The variable domain in full, completed from reference TRBV2 and TRBJ2-7, reads EPEVTQTPSHQVTQMGQEVILRCVPISNHLYFYWYRQILGQKVEFLVSFYNNEISEKSEIFDDQFSVERPDGSNFTLKIRSTKLEDSAMYFCASSYGQGAYEQYFGPGTRLTVT.

This clone was detected only a few times. This sequence joins TRBV27 and TRBJ1-1; TRBD1 agrees at 7 bases. The CDR3 runs to 15 residues. In germline, CDR1 is MNHEY, CDR2 SMNVEV (reference sequence). The V gene end was trimmed by 5 bases and the J gene end by 2 bases; junction bases not matched to a gene: 8. The CDR3 coding sequence is TGTGCCAGCAGTACCTACCAGGGGGGCAACACTGAAGCTTTCTTT. It specifies CASSTYQGGNTEAFF.

The chain recombines TRBV18 with TRBJ2-7; 7 bases align to TRBD2. This CDR3 contains 12 residues. V lost 3 bases to trimming and J lost 6 bases; unmatched junction nucleotides: 2. CDR1 and CDR2 (germline): KGHSH, LQKENI. CDR3 sequence: CASSPAGVEQYF. The CDR3 bases are TGTGCCAGCTCACCGGCGGGGGTCGAGCAGTACTTC.

The chain is built from TRBV7-8 and TRBJ2-2; D is ambiguous. CDR1 is SGHVS and CDR2 is FQNEAQ in the germline V gene. The CDR3 totals 12 residues. V dropped 5 bases and J dropped 11 bases, with 12 bases sitting between them. The CDR3 region has the DNA TGTGCCAGCAGCCATGGATCTGTCGAGCTGTTTTTT. Its protein is CASSHGSVELFF.

The chain is built from TRBV28 and TRBJ1-1; D not certain. Germline V gene data show CDR1 as MDHEN and CDR2 as SYDVKM. The CDR3 covers 13 residues. Between the trimmed V and J ends, which lost 3 bases and 4 bases, there was a span of 9 bases. CDR3 region: CASSLGSGTEAFF. CDR3 DNA: TGTGCCAGCAGTTTGGGGTCAGGCACTGAAGCTTTCTTT.

This clone was counted a single time. J is TRBJ1-1 and V is TRBV7-3; D unclear. From germline, CDR1 is SGHTA and CDR2 FQGTGA. This CDR3 has 14 residues. The ends were cut back, 4 bases at V and 1 base at J, with 10 bases in the middle. Here the CDR3 reads CASSSGGRNTEAFF. The DNA of the CDR3 is TGTGCCAGCAGCTCAGGAGGACGGAACACTGAAGCTTTCTTT.

The genes are TRBV6-1 and TRBJ2-7; the D gene is possibly TRBD2 (6 bases). Trimming pared 3 bases from V and 7 bases from J, leaving 19 bases between. Germline loops: CDR1 MNHNS, CDR2 SASEGT. This CDR3 has 15 residues. CDR3 DNA: TGTGCCAGCAGTGACGCTGGCTTTGGGGGGAGTGAGCAGTACTTC. Translated: CASSDAGFGGSEQYF.

V is TRBV30 and J is TRBJ1-6; possible D gene TRBD1, 5 bases. V lost 4 bases, J lost 4 bases, and 11 bases lay in between. CDR1 and CDR2 from the germline V gene are GTSNPN and SVGIG (reference sequence). The CDR3 sequence is 14 residues long. CDR3 coding DNA: TGTGCCTGGATGGAGACAGCGTATAATTCACCCCTCCACTTT. This codes for CAWMETAYNSPLHF.

The chain carries TRBV19 and TRBJ1-5, with a weak D call TRBD1 (5 bases). Germline loops: CDR1 LNHDA, CDR2 SQIVND (reference sequence). V was trimmed by 3 bases and J by 3 bases, leaving 12 bases between them. The CDR3 has 15 amino acids. The CDR3 spells CASSIPGVANQPQHF. The CDR3 DNA follows: TGTGCCAGTAGTATCCCGGGGGTGGCCAATCAGCCCCAGCATTTT.

V usage is TRBV11-2 and J usage is TRBJ2-2; perhaps D is TRBD1 or TRBD2 (5 bases each). This CDR3 comprises 12 residues. Per the germline V gene, CDR1 is SGHAT and CDR2 is FQNNGV. Trimming removed 7 bases from V and 7 bases from J, with 10 bases in between. CDR3 DNA: TGTGCCAGCACCCCGGGACGCGGGGAGCTGTTTTTT. Translated, it gives CASTPGRGELFF.

The V and J genes are TRBV6-5 and TRBJ2-7; perhaps D is TRBD1 or TRBD2 (6 bases each). CDR3 length: 14 residues. V lost 7 bases and J lost 0, with 13 bases in between. Germline loops: CDR1 MNHEY, CDR2 SVGAGI. CDR3 nucleotides: TGTGCCAGCAACCCCGGGGGCTCCTCCTACGAGCAGTACTTC. This gives the protein CASNPGGSSYEQYF.

The chain is built from TRBV12-5 and TRBJ2-1, with D perhaps given as TRBD1 or TRBD2 (6 bases each). This CDR3 spans 15 amino acids. The V end was cut by 6 bases, the J end by 0 bases, with 12 bases between. Germline CDR1 and CDR2: LGHNT and FRNRAP. The CDR3 sequence: CASGSGAVSYNEQFF. CDR3 sequence (DNA): TGTGCTAGTGGCTCGGGGGCCGTCTCCTACAATGAGCAGTTCTTC.

The chain couples TRBV28 to TRBJ1-5; 7 nucleotides match TRBD1. Germline lookup yields CDR1 MDHEN and CDR2 SYDVKM. V trimming: 6 bases; J trimming: 2 bases; junction bases outside the gene matches: 7. The CDR3 totals 15 residues. In nucleotides, the CDR3 is TGTGCCAGCAGCAACAGGGGAGGAGGCAATCAGCCCCAGCATTTT. This sequence encodes CASSNRGGGNQPQHF.

The V gene is TRBV27, the J gene TRBJ1-1, with D perhaps matching TRBD1 (5 bases). Germline V gives CDR1 MNHEY, CDR2 SMNVEV (reference sequence). This CDR3 has 13 residues. The V gene lost 3 bases and the J gene lost 3 bases, with 8 bases spanning the gap. The CDR3 sequence is CASSFRADTEAFF. The CDR3 bases are TGTGCCAGCAGTTTCAGGGCGGACACTGAAGCTTTCTTT.

This rearrangement joins TRBV7-6 to TRBJ2-2; 10 nucleotides match TRBD2. The CDR3 is made up of 16 amino acids. The V gene's germline CDR1 is SGHVS and CDR2 FNYEAQ. The ends lost 5 bases at V and 4 bases at J; junction bases unmatched: 7. In nucleotides, the CDR3 is TGTGCCAGCAGCCCACGGACTAGCGGAGCCACCGGGGAGCTGTTTTTT. As protein: CASSPRTSGATGELFF.

The V gene is TRBV6-5, the J gene TRBJ2-4, with TRBD1 identical over 8 bases. The trim removed 2 bases at V and 8 bases at J, leaving 5 bases unmatched. CDR3 length: 14 amino acids. Germline-derived CDR1 and CDR2 are MNHEY and SVGAGI. The CDR3 nucleotides are TGTGCCAGCAGTTACGGACAGGGTTTGGACATTCAGTACTTC. This encodes CASSYGQGLDIQYF.